Following are 29 T cell receptor beta chains from one sample sequenced in a study of blood T cell repertoires in COVID-19 (dated by TCRdb to 2018 to 2020). The library relied on the immunoSEQ multiplex PCR assay. What TCRdb holds here is the immuneACCESS table cut down to in-frame rearrangements. Part of the clones is not present; checked against another copy, under half of the missing clones reflect an unresolved V gene, and the others are unexplained. The sample table lists a few hundred thousand clones, 85% of them with a count of one. Jointly, the top ten make up roughly a sixth of the sample. The sample was PBMCs or T cells enriched from blood (not recorded which). The receptors shown here come from a middle-aged man who had recovered from COVID-19.

The chain recombines TRBV5-1 with TRBJ2-7; 7 bases agree with TRBD1. There are 13 residues in the CDR3. Germline V CDR1 and CDR2: SGHRS, YFSETQ. V lost 6 bases, J lost 2 bases, and 5 bases stayed unmatched. CDR3 DNA sequence: TGCGCCAGCAACGCCGACAGGGCCTACGAGCAGTACTTC. It yields the protein CASNADRAYEQYF.

The chain employs TRBV5-1 and TRBJ1-3; 7 bases map to TRBD1. With V trimmed by 4 bases and J by 0 bases, 4 bases remained unmatched. There are 15 residues in the CDR3. CDR1 SGHRS and CDR2 YFSETQ come from the germline V gene. CDR3 DNA: TGCGCCAGCAGCCCAACAGGGGACTCTGGAAACACCATATATTTT. Its translation is CASSPTGDSGNTIYF. The variable domain in full, completed from reference TRBV5-1 and TRBJ1-3, reads KAGVTQTPRYLIKTRGQQVTLSCSPISGHRSVSWYQQTPGQGLQFLFEYFSETQRNKGNFPGRFSGRQFSNSRSEMNVSTLELGDSALYLCASSPTGDSGNTIYFGEGSWLTVV.

The chain joins TRBV19 to TRBJ2-7, with 8 bases fitting TRBD1. The junction had 7 bases not matched to a gene; V was cut back by 3 bases and J by 0 bases. The germline CDR1 and CDR2 sequences are LNHDA and SQIVND (reference sequence). This CDR3 contains 16 residues. CDR3 sequence: CASSISSGTGSYEQYF. CDR3 nucleotide sequence: TGTGCCAGTAGTATTAGTTCGGGGACAGGCTCCTACGAGCAGTACTTC. Combining the CDR3 with reference TRBV19 and TRBJ2-7 gives the whole variable domain DGGITQSPKYLFRKEGQNVTLSCEQNLNHDAMYWYRQDPGQGLRLIYYSQIVNDFQKGDIAEGYSVSREKKESFPLTVTSAQKNPTAFYLCASSISSGTGSYEQYFGPGTRLTVT.

The chain carries TRBV18 and TRBJ1-1; maybe TRBD1 (6 bases). CDR1 is KGHSH and CDR2 is LQKENI in the germline V gene. V was cut by 5 bases and J by 4 bases, with 14 bases left in between. The CDR3 spans 14 residues. DNA for the CDR3: TGTGCCAGCTCATATGACAGGTGGGGCACTGAAGCTTTCTTT. Protein: CASSYDRWGTEAFF.

The V call is TRBV24-1, the J call TRBJ1-5, with 7 bases identical to TRBD1. CDR1 KGHDR and CDR2 SFDVKD come from the germline V gene. Germline trimming cut 3 bases from V and 0 bases from J; bases unmatched to any gene: 10. The CDR3 totals 18 residues. The CDR3, as DNA: TGTGCCACCAGTGATGTGGGGACAGTAGTTTATAGCAATCAGCCCCAGCATTTT. Protein sequence: CATSDVGTVVYSNQPQHF.

V and J are TRBV2 and TRBJ2-7; tentatively, D is TRBD2 (6 bases). The V gene's germline CDR1 is SNHLY and CDR2 FYNNEI. The CDR3 is 16 amino acids. The V gene lost 6 bases and the J gene lost 3 bases, with 21 bases spanning the gap. The CDR3 loop reads CASSQTPTAGNYEQYF. Here the CDR3 DNA reads TGTGCCAGCAGCCAGACTCCGACCGCGGGAAACTACGAGCAGTACTTC.

The V and J genes are TRBV5-1 and TRBJ2-3; 8 bases align to TRBD1. CDR1 is SGHRS and CDR2 is YFSETQ in the germline V gene. With 5 bases clipped from V and 3 bases from J, the junction kept 8 bases outside the gene matches. The length of the CDR3 is 15 residues. CDR3 amino acids: CASRRQGALTDTQYF. The CDR3 nucleotides read TGCGCCAGCAGAAGGCAGGGGGCTCTTACAGATACGCAGTATTTT.

The table lists this clone with a count of one. The rearrangement uses TRBV6-6 and TRBJ1-1; D is ambiguous. In germline, CDR1 is MNHNY, CDR2 SVGAGI (reference sequence). The germline V and J ends were trimmed by 2 bases and 11 bases, with 12 bases remaining between them. This CDR3 has 12 residues. The CDR3 loop is CASSYGTEAAFF. In DNA form, the CDR3 reads TGTGCCAGCAGTTACGGAACCGAGGCTGCTTTCTTT.

The V call is TRBV2, the J call TRBJ1-3; 12 nucleotides agree with TRBD1. CDR3 length: 16 amino acids. Germline lookup yields CDR1 SNHLY and CDR2 FYNNEI. The ends lost 5 bases at V and 4 bases at J; junction bases unmatched: 6. The CDR3 nucleotides read TGTGCCAGCAGTCACGGGACAGGGGGCGCGGGAAACACCATATATTTT. Its translation is CASSHGTGGAGNTIYF.

This clone has just one count. The chain carries TRBV7-8 and TRBJ2-7; possibly TRBD1 for D (5 bases). Per germline, CDR1 SGHVS and CDR2 FQNEAQ. Trimming stripped 1 base from V and 3 bases from J, with 13 bases between. The CDR3 length is 15 residues. CDR3 in amino acids: CASSLVQGNYYEQYF. The CDR3 DNA is TGTGCCAGCAGCTTAGTTCAGGGCAACTACTACGAGCAGTACTTC.

The chain employs TRBV24-1 and TRBJ1-2, with no clear D. V dropped 5 bases and J dropped 8 bases, with 8 bases sitting between them. Germline CDR1 and CDR2: KGHDR and SFDVKD. This CDR3 has 11 amino acids. CDR3: CATSGARGYTF. The DNA for the CDR3 is TGTGCCACCAGTGGAGCGCGAGGCTACACCTTC.

The CDR3 sequence: CASSIRHTFNTGELFF. The CDR3 DNA reads TGTGCCAGTAGTATTAGACACACCTTTAACACCGGGGAGCTGTTTTTT. The chain recombines TRBV19 with TRBJ2-2; D not resolved. Germline CDR1 LNHDA, CDR2 SQIVND (reference sequence). The CDR3 is made up of 16 amino acids. V was clipped by 3 bases and J by 2 bases, with 13 bases between them.

This clone was seen a handful of times. The genes are TRBV6-2 or TRBV6-3 and TRBJ2-3; TRBD2 matches 12 bases. Germline V gene lookup returns CDR1 MNHEY and CDR2 SVGEGT. The CDR3 contains 15 residues. V was clipped by 4 bases and J by 4 bases; unmatched bases: 3. The CDR3 DNA follows: TGTGCCAGCAGTTTCCTAGCGGGAGGGCCAGATACGCAGTATTTT. Translating gives CASSFLAGGPDTQYF.

Written as DNA, the CDR3 is TGTGCCATCAGTGAGCCTAGCGTATACGAGCAGTACTTC. Translation gives CAISEPSVYEQYF. The chain couples TRBV10-3 to TRBJ2-7; weak D call: TRBD2 (6 bases). The CDR3 consists of 13 residues. Trimming shortened V by 2 bases and J by 4 bases, and 9 bases separated the two germline ends. Germline CDR1 reads ENHRY; CDR2 reads SYGVKD.

The V call is TRBV7-2, the J call TRBJ2-5; D ambiguous. CDR1 and CDR2 (germline): SGHTA, FQGNSA. This CDR3 is 14 amino acids long. The V end lost 1 base, the J end lost 0 bases, and 6 bases lay between the germline ends. CDR3 DNA: TGTGCCAGCAGCTTAGGAGCAAACCAAGAGACCCAGTACTTC. Translated: CASSLGANQETQYF. Based on the CDR3 plus reference TRBV7-2 and TRBJ2-5, the full variable domain is GAGVSQSPSNKVTEKGKDVELRCDPISGHTALYWYRQSLGQGLEFLIYFQGNSAPDKSGLPSDRFSAERTGGSVSTLTIQRTQQEDSAVYLCASSLGANQETQYFGPGTRLLVL.

This clone was picked up one time. This chain joins TRBV27 and TRBJ1-2; 7 bases match TRBD1. CDR3 size: 13 residues. Looked up from germline, CDR1 is MNHEY and CDR2 is SMNVEV (reference sequence). After removal of 4 bases from V and 7 bases from J, the junction contained 6 bases not matched to a gene. CDR3 amino acids: CASSSGTVGGYTF. As DNA, the CDR3 is TGTGCCAGCAGTTCAGGGACAGTGGGTGGCTACACCTTC.

This chain uses TRBV28 with TRBJ1-1; D is perhaps TRBD1 (5 bases). Per germline, CDR1 MDHEN and CDR2 SYDVKM. This CDR3 is 12 amino acids long. Trimming took off 6 bases at V and 10 bases at J, with 15 bases between the two ends. The CDR3 protein is CASSLGWQGAFF. The DNA of the CDR3 is TGTGCCAGCAGCCTGGGTTGGCAGGGAGCTTTCTTT. Together with reference TRBV28 and TRBJ1-1, the CDR3 gives the full variable domain: DVKVTQSSRYLVKRTGEKVFLECVQDMDHENMFWYRQDPGLGLRLIYFSYDVKMKEKGDIPEGYSVSREKKERFSLILESASTNQTSMYLCASSLGWQGAFFGQGTRLTVV.

The J gene is TRBJ2-7, the V gene TRBV5-4, with 8 bases identical to TRBD1. The CDR3 covers 15 residues. V trimming: 2 bases; J trimming: 0 bases; junction bases outside the gene matches: 4. Germline loops: CDR1 SGHNT, CDR2 YYREEE (reference sequence). The CDR3 DNA sequence: TGTGCCAGCAGCTTTGGACAGGGCTACTCCTACGAGCAGTACTTC. This encodes CASSFGQGYSYEQYF.

This rearrangement joins TRBV7-2 to TRBJ1-5; D is uncertain. Trimming removed 0 bases from V and 1 base from J, with 10 bases in between. Germline lookup yields CDR1 SGHTA and CDR2 FQGNSA. There are 16 residues in the CDR3. The CDR3 DNA follows: TGTGCCAGCAGCTTAGCCGTGGGAGGGAGCAATCAGCCCCAGCATTTT. Protein: CASSLAVGGSNQPQHF.

V and J are TRBV29-1 and TRBJ2-3; TRBD1 agrees at 9 bases. In germline, CDR1 is SQVTM, CDR2 ANQGSEA. This CDR3 is built from 19 residues. V dropped 0 bases and J dropped 0; count of bases not matched to a gene: 13. This chain's CDR3 is CSVEDLQGARFPSTDTQYF. CDR3 DNA: TGCAGCGTTGAAGATTTACAGGGGGCGCGTTTTCCTAGCACAGATACGCAGTATTTT.

This chain links TRBV7-2 with TRBJ1-1; 9 bases align to TRBD1. The CDR3 spans 14 residues. The V and J ends lost 6 bases and 2 bases, in that order; junction bases with no gene match: 4. The germline V gene encodes CDR1 SGHTA and CDR2 FQGNSA. CDR3 sequence reads: CASRGDRVNTEAFF. CDR3 bases: TGTGCCAGCAGGGGGGACAGGGTAAACACTGAAGCTTTCTTT.

This clone has only a few counts. This chain uses TRBV4-1 with TRBJ2-7; 8 nucleotides match TRBD2. This CDR3 is built from 16 residues. Germline V gene lookup returns CDR1 MGHRA and CDR2 YSYEKL. J gave up 7 bases and V 0 bases, and 11 bases lay outside the gene matches. CDR3 region: CASSQDRIAGSGEQYF. CDR3 DNA: TGCGCCAGCAGCCAAGACAGAATAGCGGGGTCTGGGGAGCAGTACTTC.

The chain links TRBV5-1 to TRBJ1-2; TRBD1 matches at 7 bases. The junction had 13 bases not matched to a gene; V was cut back by 1 base and J by 4 bases. Germline V gene lookup returns CDR1 SGHRS and CDR2 YFSETQ. CDR3 size: 17 residues. In nucleotides, the CDR3 is TGCGCCAGCAGCTTGACCTATACGACAACAGGGGTCTATGGCTACACCTTC. Protein sequence: CASSLTYTTTGVYGYTF.

The rearrangement links TRBV16 to TRBJ1-3; no firm D call. This CDR3 comprises 18 residues. Germline CDR1 and CDR2: KGHSY and FQNENV. The V and J ends lost 0 bases and 0 bases respectively, with 15 bases between them. This CDR3 is CASSQSSQIGGSGNTIYF. The CDR3 region has the DNA TGTGCCAGCAGCCAATCTAGTCAAATCGGAGGCTCTGGAAACACCATATATTTT.

V and J are TRBV4-1 and TRBJ2-2; 8 bases are shared with TRBD2. J lost 3 bases, V lost 1 base, and 16 bases had no gene match. The CDR3 spans 20 residues. Germline CDR1 is MGHRA and CDR2 is YSYEKL. The CDR3 sequence: CASSQGAPSRGESDTGELFF. In DNA, the CDR3 is TGCGCCAGCAGCCAAGGGGCCCCTTCGCGGGGGGAGTCCGACACCGGGGAGCTGTTTTTT.

The chain carries TRBV7-8 and TRBJ1-3; perhaps TRBD1 as D (5 bases). The V and J ends lost 5 bases and 3 bases respectively, with 14 bases between them. CDR1 is SGHVS, CDR2 FQNEAQ, per germline. The CDR3 runs 15 residues. The CDR3 region has the DNA TGTGCCAGCAGCATCTTAGGGGTTATTGGAAACACCATATATTTT. Its protein is CASSILGVIGNTIYF.

This clone was counted a single time. This chain uses TRBV5-4 with TRBJ2-5; tentatively, D is TRBD1 (5 bases). The germline V and J ends were trimmed by 3 bases and 3 bases, with 15 bases remaining between them. This CDR3 region has 15 residues. Germline loops: CDR1 SGHNT, CDR2 YYREEE (reference sequence). The CDR3: CASSSKGKGEETQYF. For the CDR3, the DNA is TGTGCCAGCAGCTCAAAGGGAAAAGGGGAAGAGACCCAGTACTTC.

In DNA form, the CDR3 reads TGCAGTGCTAGTCCGTCGGGGGGCACAGATACGCAGTATTTT. It specifies CSASPSGGTDTQYF. The chain is built from TRBV20-1 and TRBJ2-3, with D maybe TRBD2 (6 bases). The V gene's germline CDR1 is DFQATT and CDR2 SNEGSKA (reference sequence). This CDR3 is built from 14 residues. V was pared by 3 bases and J by 1 base, with 11 bases between.

In nucleotides, the CDR3 is TGTGCCAGCAGTCACCCCCCCAGGAACACTGAAGCTTTCTTT. Protein: CASSHPPRNTEAFF. This chain links TRBV3-1 (or the pseudogene TRBV3-2) with TRBJ1-1, with D unclear. This CDR3 region has 14 residues. Between the trimmed V and J ends, which lost 6 bases and 1 base, there was a span of 12 bases. The germline V gene has CDR1 LGHDT and CDR2 YNNKEL (reference sequence).